What follows are 10 T cell receptor beta chains derived from one specimen sequenced in a study of CD4 T cells in relation to SARS-CoV-2 and coronaviruses. Libraries were prepared by immunoSEQ multiplex PCR; TCRdb keeps only in-frame clonotypes and omits some of them. The table records fewer than 35,000 clones, around 76% of them present only once. Antigens for these TCRs are unknown. Material: memory CD4+ T cells from PBMCs, cultured in vitro. These receptors all come from an adult with COVID-19.

This clone was seen only once. The rearrangement links TRBV28 to TRBJ2-2; the match to TRBD2 covers 13 bases. This CDR3 has 17 amino acids. Germline lookup yields CDR1 MDHEN and CDR2 SYDVKM. J lost 1 base, V lost 6 bases, and 5 bases had no gene match. The CDR3 region has the DNA TGTGCCAGCAGACTAGCGGGAGGGGAAGAGAACACCGGGGAGCTGTTTTTT. This encodes CASRLAGGEENTGELFF.

The chain employs TRBV30 and TRBJ1-2; no definite D call. Trimming took off 1 base at V and 5 bases at J, with 14 bases between the two ends. From germline, CDR1 is GTSNPN and CDR2 SVGIG (reference sequence). The CDR3 spans 14 residues. The CDR3 is CAWSAQTWEYGYTF. The CDR3 DNA is TGTGCCTGGAGTGCCCAGACGTGGGAGTATGGCTACACCTTC.

The chain joins TRBV11-2 to TRBJ2-7, with D perhaps being TRBD1 or TRBD2 (5 bases each). Germline CDR1 and CDR2: SGHAT and FQNNGV. The length of the CDR3 is 15 residues. V lost 5 bases and J lost 1, with 15 bases in between. The CDR3 DNA reads TGTGCCAGCAGCCCAGGGACGGCGAATTCCTACGAGCAGTACTTC. Residues: CASSPGTANSYEQYF.

This clone was observed a handful of times. The V and J genes are TRBV27 and TRBJ1-4; maybe TRBD1 (5 bases). Germline loops: CDR1 MNHEY, CDR2 SMNVEV (reference sequence). This CDR3 is 15 amino acids long. V lost 5 bases and J lost 6, with 16 bases in between. The CDR3: CASSPEPGNHEKLFF. In DNA form, the CDR3 reads TGTGCCAGCAGTCCGGAACCAGGGAATCATGAAAAACTGTTTTTT. Full variable domain (rest looked up from reference TRBV27 and TRBJ1-4): EAQVTQNPRYLITVTGKKLTVTCSQNMNHEYMSWYRQDPGLGLRQIYYSMNVEVTDKGDVPEGYKVSRKEKRNFPLILESPSPNQTSLYFCASSPEPGNHEKLFFGSGTQLSVL.

The chain has TRBV19 and TRBJ2-6, with 7 bases lining up with TRBD1. Germline V lookup: CDR1 LNHDA, CDR2 SQIVND (reference sequence). After removal of 7 bases from V and 3 bases from J, the junction contained 6 bases not matched to a gene. The CDR3 is made up of 15 amino acids. The CDR3 coding sequence is TGTGCCAGTACCTTACCAGGGGGTGGGGCCAACGTCCTGACTTTC. Its translation is CASTLPGGGANVLTF.

This clone was counted a few times. J is TRBJ1-6 and V is TRBV10-3; D gene uncertain. The CDR3 extends over 12 amino acids. CDR1 ENHRY and CDR2 SYGVKD come from the germline V gene. V lost 8 bases to trimming and J lost 5 bases, with 7 bases between them. The CDR3, as DNA: TGTGCCATCGGAACACATAATTCACCCCTCCACTTT. As protein: CAIGTHNSPLHF.

There are a few counts of this clone. The chain links TRBV11-2 to TRBJ1-5, with TRBD1 matching over 9 bases. V trimming: 4 bases; J trimming: 0 bases; junction bases outside the gene matches: 1. Germline V gene sequence: CDR1 SGHAT, CDR2 FQNNGV. This CDR3 spans 15 amino acids. Written as DNA, the CDR3 is TGTGCCAGCAGCTGGGACAGGGATAGCAATCAGCCCCAGCATTTT. Translating gives CASSWDRDSNQPQHF. The complete variable domain, with remaining parts taken from reference TRBV11-2 and TRBJ1-5, reads EAGVAQSPRYKIIEKRQSVAFWCNPISGHATLYWYQQILGQGPKLLIQFQNNGVVDDSQLPKDRFSAERLKGVDSTLKIQPAKLEDSAVYLCASSWDRDSNQPQHFGDGTRLSIL.

The rearrangement uses TRBV28 and TRBJ1-2; D is unresolved. The CDR3 spans 13 residues. CDR1 and CDR2 from the germline V gene are MDHEN and SYDVKM. Trimming pared 9 bases from V and 4 bases from J, leaving 15 bases between. CDR3 residues: CASSTRESYGYTF. CDR3 DNA: TGTGCCAGTTCTACTAGGGAGTCCTATGGCTACACCTTC.

The chain recombines TRBV19 with TRBJ1-1; 8 bases are a match to TRBD1. There are 14 residues in the CDR3. The germline gives CDR1 LNHDA, CDR2 SQIVND (reference sequence). J was trimmed by 1 base and V by 6 bases; bases with no gene match: 4. CDR3 loop: CASSLGQGNTEAFF. The CDR3 DNA is TGTGCCAGTAGCCTCGGACAGGGGAACACTGAAGCTTTCTTT.

This chain uses TRBV11-2 with TRBJ2-1, with 13 positions matching TRBD2. V was clipped by 5 bases and J by 7 bases; unmatched bases: 5. From germline, CDR1 is SGHAT and CDR2 FQNNGV. The CDR3 runs 15 residues. CDR3 coding DNA: TGTGCCAGCAGCCAACTAGCGGGAGGGACTAATGAGCAGTTCTTC. Translation: CASSQLAGGTNEQFF.